Below are 29 T cell receptor beta chains sequenced from a single sample in a study of post-analysis software for immune sequencing data. TCR beta cDNA libraries had unique molecular identifiers. MiXCR, run by TCRdb on the PCR reads, gives a single entry per CDR3 protein. The data contain over 700,000 distinct CDR3 sequences, 25% to 30% of them singletons. Their antigen targets remain unknown. Study observations and caveats: TRBV5-6, TRBV5-1 and TRBV20-1 were among a few TRBV segments more frequent in patients than controls.

The sample consisted of blood. The receptors were gathered from a girl between 10 and 17 years old with multiple sclerosis.

This clonotype was counted ten times or more. The rearrangement joins TRBV2 to TRBJ2-1; D unclear. This CDR3 comprises 14 residues. CDR1 and CDR2 (germline): SNHLY, FYNNEI. The germline V and J ends were trimmed by 7 bases and 0 bases, with 10 bases remaining between them. CDR3: CASNHRSSYNEQFF. In DNA, the CDR3 is TGTGCCAGCAATCACCGGAGCTCCTACAATGAGCAGTTCTTC.

Details on this clonotype: With a much larger clone just one base away, this may be a read error. The CDR3 end shows no conserved phenylalanine or tryptophan, and so a read error is likely. The chain carries TRBV10-2 and TRBJ2-5, with 9 bases aligning to TRBD2. Looked up from germline, CDR1 is WSHSY and CDR2 is SAAADI. V gave up 6 bases and J gave up 11 bases; unmatched junction bases: 13. This CDR3 has 14 residues. The CDR3 DNA reads as TGCGCCAGCAGCTCCATAGGACTAGCGAGGGAGCAGTACTGC. Encoded protein: CASSSIGLAREQYC.

There are a few counts of this clonotype. This chain uses TRBV29-1 with TRBJ2-4; 8 bases map to TRBD1. Germline CDR1 and CDR2: SQVTM and ANQGSEA. This CDR3 spans 14 amino acids. J gave up 8 bases and V 7 bases, and 13 bases lay outside the gene matches. The CDR3 is CSAARGRGQDIQYF. For the CDR3, the DNA is TGCAGCGCCGCTAGGGGCAGGGGGCAAGACATTCAGTACTTC.

This clonotype was seen repeatedly, ten times or more. This chain uses TRBV4-2 with TRBJ2-4; D is uncertain. CDR1 LGHNA and CDR2 YNFKEQ come from the germline V gene. The CDR3 consists of 14 residues. Between the trimmed V and J ends, which lost 4 bases and 0 bases, there was a span of 7 bases. The DNA for the CDR3 is TGTGCCAGCAGCCCCCCCCTAGCCAAAAACATTCAGTACTTC. It is translated as CASSPPLAKNIQYF.

This chain links TRBV29-1 with TRBJ2-7; no firm D call. Between the trimmed V and J ends, which lost 2 bases and 4 bases, there was a span of 9 bases. The CDR3 sequence is 12 residues long. Germline CDR1 is SQVTM and CDR2 is ANQGSEA. The CDR3: CSVENYPYEQYF. DNA for the CDR3: TGCAGCGTTGAAAATTATCCATACGAGCAGTACTTC.

The CDR3: CASSLRWGNTEAFF. DNA for the CDR3: TGTGCCAGCAGTCTACGTTGGGGGAACACTGAAGCTTTCTTT. This chain joins TRBV12-3 or TRBV12-4 and TRBJ1-1; D unclear. The V and J ends lost 5 bases and 1 base respectively, with 11 bases between them. The CDR3 is 14 amino acids.

This clonotype appeared many times. V and J are TRBV6-5 and TRBJ2-5; 7 nucleotides line up with TRBD2. The CDR3 is 16 residues long. Germline CDR1 MNHEY, CDR2 SVGAGI. V lost 1 base, J lost 3 bases, and 8 bases stayed unmatched. In DNA, the CDR3 is TGTGCCAGCAGTTACTTTGCTAGCGGCATAAAAGAGACCCAGTACTTC. Translation: CASSYFASGIKETQYF.

The genes are TRBV9 and TRBJ2-7; the D is unclear. The CDR3 extends over 15 amino acids. The V and J ends lost 3 bases and 2 bases respectively, with 15 bases between them. The germline V gene encodes CDR1 SGDLS and CDR2 YYNGEE. In nucleotides, the CDR3 is TGTGCCAGCAGCGAAATTCCAGGACCGCCCTACGAGCAGTACTTC. Its translation is CASSEIPGPPYEQYF.

V gene TRBV5-1 combines with J gene TRBJ2-3, with 12 nucleotides matching TRBD2. Germline V CDR1 and CDR2: SGHRS, YFSETQ. The trim removed 3 bases at V and 5 bases at J, leaving 10 bases unmatched. The CDR3 contains 17 residues. CDR3 DNA sequence: TGCGCCAGCAGCTCACCCTGGACTAGCGGGACCGAAGATACGCAGTATTTT. This sequence encodes CASSSPWTSGTEDTQYF.

Of note for this clonotype: One end of the junction does not line up with germline, which may come from a read error. The genes are TRBV9 and TRBJ2-5, with D possibly being TRBD1 (6 bases). Germline V CDR1 and CDR2: SGDLS, YYNGEE. This CDR3 has 15 amino acids. The CDR3 reads CACSVEGHLQETQYF. DNA for the CDR3: TGTGCCTGCAGCGTAGAGGGACACCTTCAAGAGACCCAGTACTTC.

This chain uses TRBV20-1 with TRBJ2-1; 14 bases map to TRBD2. From germline, CDR1 is DFQATT and CDR2 SNEGSKA (reference sequence). The CDR3 contains 19 residues. Germline trimming cut 0 bases from V and 6 bases from J; bases unmatched to any gene: 13. The CDR3 region is CSARDRWGTSGSRFNEQFF. In DNA, the CDR3 is TGCAGTGCTAGAGATAGGTGGGGGACTAGCGGGAGTCGATTCAATGAGCAGTTCTTC.

There are a few counts of this clonotype. The V call is TRBV29-1, the J call TRBJ1-1, with D possibly TRBD1 on 5 matching bases. The germline gives CDR1 SQVTM, CDR2 ANQGSEA. This CDR3 contains 14 residues. V gave up 3 bases and J gave up 2 bases, with 13 bases separating them. The CDR3 bases are TGCAGCGTTGAGGGGGGACGGATAAACACTGAAGCTTTCTTT. This translates into CSVEGGRINTEAFF.

This clonotype was recorded only once. A much larger clonotype is one base distant, so this may be a read error. J is TRBJ2-3 and V is TRBV10-3, with D perhaps matching TRBD1 or TRBD2 (5 bases each). The germline CDR1 and CDR2 sequences are ENHRY and SYGVKD. Trimming stripped 6 bases from V and 1 base from J, with 11 bases between. The CDR3 is made up of 14 amino acids. The CDR3 reads CAIRGDPGTDTQYF. CDR3 bases: TGTGCCATCAGGGGGGACCCAGGCACAGATACGCAGTATTTT.

This clonotype has more than one count but fewer than ten. The chain employs TRBV24-1 and TRBJ2-5; D might be TRBD2 (6 bases). The V end lost 12 bases, the J end lost 5 bases, and 12 bases lay between the germline ends. The CDR3 consists of 11 residues. CDR1 is KGHDR, CDR2 SFDVKD, per germline. CDR3 region: CAGGSEETQYF. CDR3 DNA sequence: TGTGCCGGAGGGTCGGAGGAGACCCAGTACTTC.

J is TRBJ1-1 and V is TRBV7-2; D may be TRBD1 (6 bases). V dropped 5 bases and J dropped 6 bases, with 13 bases sitting between them. This CDR3 contains 13 residues. CDR1 is SGHTA and CDR2 is FQGNSA in the germline V gene. The CDR3 loop is CASSLLQGSEAFF. CDR3 DNA: TGTGCCAGCAGCCTACTACAGGGATCTGAAGCTTTCTTT.

This clonotype has a handful of counts. V usage is TRBV3-1 and J usage is TRBJ1-2; D is undetermined. The CDR3 has 14 residues. Germline V lookup: CDR1 LGHDT, CDR2 YNNKEL (reference sequence). V gave up 0 bases and J gave up 2 bases, with 7 bases separating them. In nucleotides, the CDR3 is TGTGCCAGCAGCCAAGACTTTGGAAACTATGGCTACACCTTC. Amino acids: CASSQDFGNYGYTF.

This clonotype was seen a few times. This chain links TRBV20-1 with TRBJ2-6; D uncertain. The CDR3 is 13 amino acids. CDR1 and CDR2 (germline): DFQATT, SNEGSKA (reference sequence). V lost 2 bases, J lost 1 base, and 3 bases lay in between. The CDR3 is CSARFSGANVLTF. CDR3 in DNA: TGCAGTGCTAGATTTTCTGGGGCCAACGTCCTGACTTTC.

This chain links TRBV29-1 with TRBJ2-5; 9 bases align to TRBD1. Germline V gene sequence: CDR1 SQVTM, CDR2 ANQGSEA. The V and J ends lost 8 bases and 5 bases, in that order; junction bases with no gene match: 6. The CDR3 totals 12 residues. This CDR3 is CSSWDREETQYF. DNA of the CDR3: TGCAGCTCGTGGGACAGGGAGGAGACCCAGTACTTC.

This clonotype was observed many times. V usage is TRBV20-1 and J usage is TRBJ2-7; 9 positions agree with TRBD2. V shed 6 bases and J 0 bases; nucleotides not matched to a gene: 6. Per germline, CDR1 DFQATT and CDR2 SNEGSKA (reference sequence). The CDR3 is made up of 14 amino acids. CDR3 sequence reads: CSADLAGHSYEQYF. CDR3 sequence (DNA): TGCAGTGCCGACCTAGCGGGACACTCCTACGAGCAGTACTTC.

The chain links TRBV6-6 to TRBJ2-5, with D possibly matching TRBD2 (5 bases). Germline V gene lookup returns CDR1 MNHNY and CDR2 SVGAGI (reference sequence). CDR3 length: 16 amino acids. With 4 bases removed from V and 2 bases from J, the gap between germline ends came to 17 bases. CDR3 coding DNA: TGTGCCAGCAGTTCCGAATGGGGAGCCGGACAAGAGACCCAGTACTTC. It translates to CASSSEWGAGQETQYF.

The genes are TRBV3-1 and TRBJ2-3, with unresolved D. The CDR3 spans 14 residues. Trimming took 0 bases from V and 3 from J, leaving 7 bases between them. Germline values: CDR1 LGHDT, CDR2 YNNKEL (reference sequence). CDR3 amino acids: CASSQEYGTDTQYF. As DNA, the CDR3 is TGTGCCAGCAGCCAAGAGTACGGGACAGATACGCAGTATTTT.

In this sample, this clonotype turned up once. The chain combines TRBV11-3 with TRBJ2-2; a weak D match, TRBD1 (6 bases). The germline gives CDR1 SGHNT, CDR2 YENEEA. The CDR3 is 12 residues long. Deletions cut 3 bases from V and 8 bases from J, with 7 bases between. CDR3 residues: CASSFDRGELFF. CDR3 coding DNA: TGTGCCAGCAGCTTCGACAGGGGGGAGCTGTTTTTT.

This clonotype was observed a handful of times. The rearrangement joins TRBV11-2 to TRBJ2-3; D is ambiguous. The CDR3 extends over 15 amino acids. V lost 5 bases, J lost 6 bases, and 18 bases lay in between. Germline V lookup: CDR1 SGHAT, CDR2 FQNNGV. The CDR3 DNA reads TGTGCCAGCAGCCGACAAGGCGACCCTCTGGATACGCAGTATTTT. This codes for CASSRQGDPLDTQYF.

This clonotype was detected a few times. This chain links TRBV24-1 with TRBJ2-4; D might be TRBD1 or TRBD2, each matching 5 bases. Germline V gene lookup returns CDR1 KGHDR and CDR2 SFDVKD. Trimming shortened V by 7 bases and J by 0 bases, and 9 bases separated the two germline ends. CDR3 length: 14 residues. CDR3 in DNA: TGTGCCACCAGAGACGGGACAGCCAAAAACATTCAGTACTTC. It yields the protein CATRDGTAKNIQYF.

In its sample, this clonotype was seen a few times. V and J are TRBV29-1 and TRBJ2-1, with 10 bases fitting TRBD2. The CDR3 spans 13 residues. V dropped 6 bases and J dropped 8; count of bases not matched to a gene: 7. Germline CDR1 reads SQVTM; CDR2 reads ANQGSEA. CDR3 in amino acids: CSVEREGRYEQFF. As DNA, the CDR3 is TGCAGCGTCGAGCGGGAGGGCCGGTATGAGCAGTTCTTC.

Comment on this clonotype: Relative to the germline gene, one junction end is altered; a read error may explain this. V and J are TRBV20-1 and TRBJ2-3, with 12 bases lining up with TRBD2. The germline CDR1 and CDR2 sequences are DFQATT and SNEGSKA (reference sequence). The CDR3 length is 17 residues. This CDR3 reads CSAPSTSGRAGGDAQYF. CDR3 bases: TGCAGTGCTCCATCGACTAGCGGGAGAGCCGGGGGAGATGCGCAGTATTTT.

The V gene is TRBV24-1, the J gene TRBJ2-5; TRBD1 matches at 11 bases. The CDR3 has 15 amino acids. With V trimmed by 0 bases and J by 4 bases, 0 bases remained unmatched. The germline CDR1 and CDR2 sequences are KGHDR and SFDVKD. Here the CDR3 reads CATSDLGQGAETQYF. The CDR3 nucleotides are TGTGCCACCAGTGATTTGGGACAGGGGGCAGAGACCCAGTACTTC.

J is TRBJ2-1 and V is TRBV9; TRBD2 matches at 13 bases. Germline values: CDR1 SGDLS, CDR2 YYNGEE. V lost 1 base to trimming and J lost 9 bases; unmatched junction nucleotides: 4. The CDR3 length is 15 residues. The CDR3 spells CASSVTSGGGGEQFF. CDR3 sequence (DNA): TGTGCCAGCAGCGTAACTAGCGGGGGGGGCGGTGAGCAGTTCTTC.

The chain uses TRBV5-6 and TRBJ2-1, with D possibly TRBD2 on 6 matching bases. V dropped 0 bases and J dropped 15 bases, with 16 bases sitting between them. Germline V gives CDR1 SGHDT, CDR2 YYEEEE. The length of the CDR3 is 13 residues. The CDR3 nucleotides read TGTGCCAGCAGCTTGGGGCCCACGGCGGGGCGGTTCTTC. Protein product: CASSLGPTAGRFF.